Listed below are T cell receptor beta chains from one sample, sequenced in a study of naive and memory T cell subsets. TCRdb re-called the UMI-ligation and nested PCR reads with MiXCR, one entry per CDR3 protein. The table lists roughly 83,000 distinct CDR3 sequences, 11% of them singletons, with around 0.13% in the top ten. Sample: naive CD4+ T cells from blood. Source of these receptors: a human donor in good health. The CDR3 runs from the conserved cysteine through the conserved F or W. D genes are given only for firm matches. Rows give clone size only sometimes, using once, few, many, or a class for an expanded clone.

J: TRBJ2-1
V: TRBV5-4
D: .
size: many
CDR3: CASLPGAPLNNEQFF
DNA: TGTGCCAGTCTCCCAGGAGCTCCCTTGAACAATGAGCAGTTCTTC

J: TRBJ2-2
V: TRBV29-1
D: .
size: .
CDR3: CSVGGANTGELFF
DNA: TGCAGCGTTGGAGGAGCGAACACCGGGGAGCTGTTTTTT

J: TRBJ1-1
V: TRBV5-1
D: .
size: many
CDR3: CASSPRDMDGRNTEAFF
DNA: TGCGCCAGCAGCCCCCGGGACATGGATGGAAGGAACACTGAAGCTTTCTTT

J: TRBJ1-1
V: TRBV10-2
D: TRBD1
size: few
CDR3: CASTGTGTEAFF
DNA: TGCGCCAGCACTGGGACAGGGACTGAAGCTTTCTTT

J: TRBJ1-5
V: TRBV12-3/TRBV12-4
D: .
size: .
CDR3: CASSLREGQPQHF
DNA: TGTGCCAGCAGTTTAAGGGAGGGTCAGCCCCAGCATTTT

J: TRBJ2-4
V: TRBV12-3/TRBV12-4
D: .
size: many
CDR3: CASSPQGRANIQYF
DNA: TGTGCCAGCAGCCCTCAAGGACGGGCAAACATTCAGTACTTC

J: TRBJ2-1
V: TRBV12-3/TRBV12-4
D: TRBD2
size: many
CDR3: CASSSSGLAGLSSYNEQFF
DNA: TGTGCCAGCAGTTCCTCGGGACTAGCGGGATTGAGCTCCTACAATGAGCAGTTCTTC

J: TRBJ2-1
V: TRBV7-2
D: TRBD2
size: many
CDR3: CASSTRLTSGRALIYNEQFF
DNA: TGTGCCAGCAGCACTCGATTGACTAGCGGGAGGGCCCTTATCTACAATGAGCAGTTCTTC

J: TRBJ1-6
V: TRBV6-6
D: .
size: .
CDR3: CASTSFIQGNSPLHF
DNA: TGTGCCAGCACCTCCTTCATCCAGGGGAATTCACCCCTCCACTTT

J: TRBJ1-1
V: TRBV21-1
D: .
size: once
CDR3: CASSTGRGSRATCATPFEAFF
DNA: TGTGCCAGCAGCACTGGACGCGGCAGCCGTGCGACCTGTGCTACCCCCTTTGAAGCTTTCTTT

J: TRBJ2-7
V: TRBV29-1
D: TRBD1
size: few
CDR3: CSVEGDIGTGRSIAF
DNA: TGCAGCGTTGAAGGGGATATCGGGACAGGCCGAAGCATAGCCTTC

J: TRBJ2-5
V: TRBV12-3/TRBV12-4
D: .
size: .
CDR3: CASSLNGGETQYF
DNA: TGTGCCAGCAGTTTAAACGGGGGAGAGACCCAGTACTTC

J: TRBJ2-7
V: TRBV19
D: .
size: few
CDR3: CASSIVTASEQYF
DNA: TGTGCCAGTAGTATAGTGACAGCCAGCGAGCAGTACTTC

J: TRBJ2-3
V: TRBV15
D: .
size: .
CDR3: CATSPKKDGDTQYF
DNA: TGTGCCACCAGCCCCAAGAAGGACGGGGATACGCAGTATTTT

J: TRBJ2-7
V: TRBV18
D: .
size: many
CDR3: CASSPGDPSYEQYF
DNA: TGTGCCAGCTCACCCGGGGACCCCTCCTACGAGCAGTACTTC

J: TRBJ1-5
V: TRBV7-3
D: .
size: .
CDR3: CASSQSVGQPQHF
DNA: TGTGCCAGCAGCCAATCCGTCGGGCAGCCCCAGCATTTT

J: TRBJ2-4
V: TRBV6-6
D: TRBD2
size: .
CDR3: CASSSQRRGGLNIQYF
DNA: TGTGCCAGCAGCTCTCAAAGGCGGGGGGGATTGAACATTCAGTACTTC

J: TRBJ2-2
V: TRBV20-1
D: .
size: .
CDR3: CSARAVGTGELFF
DNA: TGCAGTGCTAGAGCAGTGGGCACCGGGGAGCTGTTTTTT

J: TRBJ2-7
V: TRBV12-3/TRBV12-4
D: TRBD1
size: few
CDR3: CASSFGNRGHEQYF
DNA: TGTGCCAGCAGTTTCGGAAACAGGGGCCACGAGCAGTACTTC

J: TRBJ1-5
V: TRBV6-2/TRBV6-3
D: .
size: few
CDR3: CASSYGRQPQHF
DNA: TGTGCCAGCAGTTACGGGCGTCAGCCCCAGCATTTT

J: TRBJ2-1
V: TRBV6-2/TRBV6-3
D: .
size: .
CDR3: CASTKRGTINEQFF
DNA: TGTGCCAGCACTAAAAGGGGGACTATTAATGAGCAGTTCTTC

J: TRBJ2-3
V: TRBV7-2
D: TRBD2
size: few
CDR3: CASSLPPGTSVSTDTQYF
DNA: TGTGCCAGCAGCCTTCCGCCCGGGACTAGCGTCAGCACAGATACGCAGTATTTT

J: TRBJ1-6
V: TRBV12-3/TRBV12-4
D: .
size: .
CDR3: CASSMNSPLHF
DNA: TGTGCCAGCAGTATGAATTCACCCCTCCACTTT

J: TRBJ2-5
V: TRBV18
D: .
size: many
CDR3: CASSPRAKETQYF
DNA: TGTGCCAGCTCACCACGGGCCAAAGAGACCCAGTACTTC

J: TRBJ2-3
V: TRBV18
D: .
size: .
CDR3: CASSPRGSTDTQYF
DNA: TGTGCCAGCTCACCACGGGGGAGCACAGATACGCAGTATTTT

J: TRBJ2-7
V: TRBV4-3
D: .
size: few
CDR3: CASSQVLGYEQYF
DNA: TGCGCCAGCAGCCAAGTCCTTGGTTACGAGCAGTACTTC

J: TRBJ2-3
V: TRBV7-2
D: .
size: few
CDR3: CASSLPPTDTQYF
DNA: TGTGCCAGCAGCTTACCCCCCACAGATACGCAGTATTTT

J: TRBJ1-1
V: TRBV7-2
D: .
size: few
CDR3: CASSPRVGWWAEAFF
DNA: TGTGCCAGCAGCCCGCGTGTGGGTTGGTGGGCTGAAGCTTTCTTT

J: TRBJ2-1
V: TRBV7-9
D: .
size: .
CDR3: CASSRLSGTGEQFF
DNA: TGTGCCAGCAGCCGCCTTAGCGGTACGGGTGAGCAGTTCTTC

J: TRBJ1-5
V: TRBV6-2/TRBV6-3
D: .
size: .
CDR3: CASSWHPGREDQPQHF
DNA: TGTGCCAGCAGTTGGCACCCGGGCAGGGAGGATCAGCCCCAGCATTTT

J: TRBJ1-2
V: TRBV20-1
D: TRBD1
size: .
CDR3: CSALTGTGNFGYTF
DNA: TGCAGTGCCTTAACCGGGACAGGGAATTTCGGCTACACCTTC

J: TRBJ1-1
V: TRBV2
D: .
size: .
CDR3: CASSPEQVF
DNA: TGTGCCAGCAGTCCGGAACAGGTGTTT

J: TRBJ1-5
V: TRBV20-1
D: .
size: few
CDR3: CSARGRGNQPQHF
DNA: TGCAGTGCTAGGGGCAGAGGGAATCAGCCCCAGCATTTT

J: TRBJ1-1
V: TRBV7-3
D: .
size: .
CDR3: CASSLTADRNTEAFF
DNA: TGTGCCAGCAGCTTAACCGCAGATAGGAACACTGAAGCTTTCTTT

J: TRBJ1-5
V: TRBV28
D: TRBD1
size: .
CDR3: CASSLVGQTYQPQHF
DNA: TGTGCCAGCAGTTTAGTGGGACAGACTTATCAGCCCCAGCATTTT

J: TRBJ1-3
V: TRBV13
D: .
size: .
CDR3: CASSYRSGNTIYF
DNA: TGTGCCAGCAGCTACCGATCTGGAAACACCATATATTTT

J: TRBJ2-7
V: TRBV2
D: .
size: few
CDR3: CASRETEVPYEQYF
DNA: TGTGCCAGCAGGGAGACAGAAGTACCCTACGAGCAGTACTTC

J: TRBJ2-3
V: TRBV2
D: .
size: .
CDR3: CASRQGIDTSTDTQYF
DNA: TGTGCCAGCAGGCAGGGGATCGACACTAGCACAGATACGCAGTATTTT

J: TRBJ2-5
V: TRBV20-1
D: .
size: many
CDR3: CSARAAKTQYF
DNA: TGCAGTGCTAGAGCGGCGAAGACCCAGTACTTC

J: TRBJ1-1
V: TRBV6-2/TRBV6-3
D: .
size: .
CDR3: CASSYLDGNTEAFF
DNA: TGTGCCAGCAGTTACCTAGACGGGAACACTGAAGCTTTCTTT

J: TRBJ2-7
V: TRBV18
D: TRBD2
size: many
CDR3: CASSGLAASYEQYF
DNA: TGTGCCAGCTCAGGGCTAGCGGCTTCCTACGAGCAGTACTTC

J: TRBJ1-6
V: TRBV19
D: .
size: .
CDR3: CASKRADSPLHF
DNA: TGTGCCAGTAAGCGGGCAGATTCACCCCTCCACTTT

J: TRBJ2-1
V: TRBV7-9
D: TRBD1
size: few
CDR3: CASEDRPNEQFF
DNA: TGTGCCTCCGAGGACAGGCCCAATGAGCAGTTCTTC

J: TRBJ1-3
V: TRBV21-1
D: .
size: .
CDR3: CASSITNVLSLSDTIYF
DNA: TGTGCCAGCAGCATTACGAACGTTTTGTCCTTGTCAGACACCATATATTTT

J: TRBJ1-5
V: TRBV2
D: .
size: .
CDR3: CASSVQGMGNQPQHF
DNA: TGTGCCAGCAGTGTACAGGGAATGGGCAATCAGCCCCAGCATTTT

J: TRBJ2-7
V: TRBV20-1
D: .
size: many
CDR3: CSASKDSYEQYF
DNA: TGCAGTGCTAGCAAAGACAGCTACGAGCAGTACTTC

J: TRBJ1-1
V: TRBV20-1
D: .
size: few
CDR3: CSASDRIGTEAFF
DNA: TGCAGTGCTTCGGACCGAATTGGGACTGAAGCTTTCTTT

J: TRBJ2-7
V: TRBV29-1
D: .
size: .
CDR3: CSAGADSYEQYF
DNA: TGCAGCGCCGGGGCAGACTCCTACGAGCAGTACTTC

J: TRBJ1-2
V: TRBV5-1
D: .
size: few
CDR3: CASSLVEGYGYTF
DNA: TGCGCCAGCAGCTTGGTAGAGGGCTATGGCTACACCTTC

J: TRBJ2-7
V: TRBV27
D: .
size: few
CDR3: CASSFRDTGPYEQYF
DNA: TGTGCCAGCAGTTTCCGGGACACGGGACCCTACGAGCAGTACTTC

J: TRBJ2-3
V: TRBV9
D: .
size: few
CDR3: CASSVSAFTDTQYF
DNA: TGTGCCAGCAGCGTTAGCGCCTTCACAGATACGCAGTATTTT

J: TRBJ2-1
V: TRBV5-1
D: .
size: .
CDR3: CASSLGGGEQFF
DNA: TGCGCCAGCAGCTTGGGGGGAGGCGAGCAGTTCTTC

J: TRBJ1-6
V: TRBV6-2/TRBV6-3
D: TRBD1
size: .
CDR3: CASRTTGGYSPLHF
DNA: TGTGCCAGCAGGACGACAGGGGGCTATTCACCCCTCCACTTT

J: TRBJ2-3
V: TRBV29-1
D: .
size: few
CDR3: CSASLEGTQYF
DNA: TGCAGCGCATCGCTGGAGGGTACGCAGTATTTT

J: TRBJ1-2
V: TRBV2
D: TRBD1
size: .
CDR3: CASSATGTGAYGYTF
DNA: TGTGCCAGCAGTGCAACCGGGACAGGGGCCTATGGCTACACCTTC

J: TRBJ2-7
V: TRBV5-1
D: .
size: .
CDR3: CASSLDNSYEQYF
DNA: TGCGCCAGCAGCTTAGACAACTCCTACGAGCAGTACTTC

J: TRBJ2-1
V: TRBV4-3
D: .
size: .
CDR3: CASSQVSGTYNEQFF
DNA: TGCGCCAGCAGCCAAGTCTCGGGGACCTACAATGAGCAGTTCTTC

J: TRBJ1-5
V: TRBV6-2/TRBV6-3
D: TRBD1
size: .
CDR3: CASSTKQKITGGADNQPQHF
DNA: TGTGCCAGCAGTACAAAACAGAAGATAACAGGGGGCGCGGACAATCAGCCCCAGCATTTT

J: TRBJ1-2
V: TRBV30
D: TRBD1
size: .
CDR3: CAWRGTGANYGYTF
DNA: TGTGCCTGGAGGGGGACAGGGGCTAACTATGGCTACACCTTC